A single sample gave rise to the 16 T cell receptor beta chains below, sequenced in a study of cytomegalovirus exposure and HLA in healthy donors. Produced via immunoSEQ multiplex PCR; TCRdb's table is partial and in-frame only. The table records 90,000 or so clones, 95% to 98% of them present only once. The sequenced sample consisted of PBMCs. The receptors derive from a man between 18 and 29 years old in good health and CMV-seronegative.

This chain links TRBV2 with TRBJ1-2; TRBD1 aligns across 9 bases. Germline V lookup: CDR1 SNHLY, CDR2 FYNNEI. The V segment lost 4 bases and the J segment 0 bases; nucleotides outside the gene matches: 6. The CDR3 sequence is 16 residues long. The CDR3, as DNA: TGTGCCAGCAGTGGGGGACAGGGCTTAGCTAACTATGGCTACACCTTC. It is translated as CASSGGQGLANYGYTF.

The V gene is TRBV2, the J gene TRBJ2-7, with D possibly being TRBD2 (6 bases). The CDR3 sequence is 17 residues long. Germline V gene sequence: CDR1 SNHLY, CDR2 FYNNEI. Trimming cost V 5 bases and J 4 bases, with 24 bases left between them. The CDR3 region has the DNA TGTGCCAGCAGTAGCCCCTTTGGAGGGCCATTCTGTTACGAGCAGTACTTC. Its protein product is CASSSPFGGPFCYEQYF.

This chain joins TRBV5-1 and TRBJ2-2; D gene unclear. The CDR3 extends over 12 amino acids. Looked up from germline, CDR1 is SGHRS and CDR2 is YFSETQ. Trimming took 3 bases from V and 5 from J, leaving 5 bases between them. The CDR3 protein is CASSWPTGELFF. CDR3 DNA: TGCGCCAGCAGCTGGCCGACCGGGGAGCTGTTTTTT.

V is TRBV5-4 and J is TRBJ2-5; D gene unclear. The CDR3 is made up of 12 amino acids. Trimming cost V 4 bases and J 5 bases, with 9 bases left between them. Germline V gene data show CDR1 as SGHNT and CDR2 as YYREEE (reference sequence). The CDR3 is CASSASRETQYF. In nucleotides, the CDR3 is TGTGCCAGCAGCGCGTCCCGGGAGACCCAGTACTTC.

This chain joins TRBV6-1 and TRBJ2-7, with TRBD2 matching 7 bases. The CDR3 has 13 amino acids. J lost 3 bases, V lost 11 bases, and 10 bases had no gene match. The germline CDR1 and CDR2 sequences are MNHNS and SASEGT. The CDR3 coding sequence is TGTGCCCAAGAGTCGCGGGAGCTCTACGAGCAGTACTTC. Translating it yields CAQESRELYEQYF.

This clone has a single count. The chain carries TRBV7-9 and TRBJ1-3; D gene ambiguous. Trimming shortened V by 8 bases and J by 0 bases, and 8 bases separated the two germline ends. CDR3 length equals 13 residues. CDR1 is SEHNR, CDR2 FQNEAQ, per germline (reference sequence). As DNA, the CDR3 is TGTGCCAGCCCACCGAGCTCTGGAAACACCATATATTTT. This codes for CASPPSSGNTIYF.

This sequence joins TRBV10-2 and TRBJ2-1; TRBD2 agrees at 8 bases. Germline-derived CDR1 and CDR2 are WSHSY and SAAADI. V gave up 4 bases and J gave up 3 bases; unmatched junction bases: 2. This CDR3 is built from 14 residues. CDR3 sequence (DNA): TGCGCCAGCAGTGTAACTAGCGGCTACAATGAGCAGTTCTTC. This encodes CASSVTSGYNEQFF.

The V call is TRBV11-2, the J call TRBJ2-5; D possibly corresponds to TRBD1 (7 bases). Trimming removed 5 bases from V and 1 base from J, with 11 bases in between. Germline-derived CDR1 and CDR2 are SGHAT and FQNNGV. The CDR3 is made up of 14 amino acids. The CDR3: CASSRQGGQETQYF. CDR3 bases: TGTGCCAGCAGCCGACAGGGAGGCCAAGAGACCCAGTACTTC.

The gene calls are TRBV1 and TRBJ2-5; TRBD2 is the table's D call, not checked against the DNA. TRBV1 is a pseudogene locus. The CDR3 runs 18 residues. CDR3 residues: CTSSQSPGAAHPPETQYF. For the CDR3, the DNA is TGCACCAGCAGCCAATCGCCCGGAGCGGCTCACCCTCCGGAGACCCAGTACTTC.

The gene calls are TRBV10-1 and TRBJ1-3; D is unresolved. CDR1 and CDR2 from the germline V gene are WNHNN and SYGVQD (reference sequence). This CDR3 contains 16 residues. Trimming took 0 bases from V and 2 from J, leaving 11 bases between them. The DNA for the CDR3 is TGCGCCAGCAGTGAGTCGACGGGTGTGGCTGGAAACACCATATATTTT. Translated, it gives CASSESTGVAGNTIYF.

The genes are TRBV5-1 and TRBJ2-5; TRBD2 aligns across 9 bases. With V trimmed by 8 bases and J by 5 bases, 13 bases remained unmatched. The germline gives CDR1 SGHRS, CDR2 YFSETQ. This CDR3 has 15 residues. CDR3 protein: CASGPGWLAGETQYF. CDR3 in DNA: TGCGCCAGTGGACCCGGGTGGCTAGCGGGGGAGACCCAGTACTTC.

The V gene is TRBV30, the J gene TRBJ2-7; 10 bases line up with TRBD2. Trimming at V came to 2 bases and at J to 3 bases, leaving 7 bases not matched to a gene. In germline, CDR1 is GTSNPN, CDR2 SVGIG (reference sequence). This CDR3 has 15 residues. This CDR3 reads CAWSPRTSGYYEQYV. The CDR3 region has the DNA TGTGCCTGGAGTCCGCGGACTAGCGGCTACTACGAGCAGTACGTC.

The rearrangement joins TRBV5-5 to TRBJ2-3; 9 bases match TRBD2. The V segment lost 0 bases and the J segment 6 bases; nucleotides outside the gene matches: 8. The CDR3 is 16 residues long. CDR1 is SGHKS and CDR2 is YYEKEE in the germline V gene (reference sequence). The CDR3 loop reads CASSLGVGTSMDTQYF. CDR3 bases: TGTGCCAGCAGCTTGGGGGTCGGGACTAGCATGGATACGCAGTATTTT.

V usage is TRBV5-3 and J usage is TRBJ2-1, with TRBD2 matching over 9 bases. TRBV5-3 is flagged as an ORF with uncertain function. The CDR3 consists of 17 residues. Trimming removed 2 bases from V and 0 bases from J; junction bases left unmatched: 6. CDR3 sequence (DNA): TGTGCCAGAAGCTTTCGGACTAGCGTGAGCTCCTACAATGAGCAGTTCTTC. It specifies CARSFRTSVSSYNEQFF.

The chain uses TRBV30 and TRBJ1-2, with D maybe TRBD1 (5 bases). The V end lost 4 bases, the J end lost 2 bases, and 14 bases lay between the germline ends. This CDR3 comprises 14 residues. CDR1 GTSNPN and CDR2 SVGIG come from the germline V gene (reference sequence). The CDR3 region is CAWTEGAANYGYTF. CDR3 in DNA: TGTGCCTGGACCGAAGGGGCTGCCAACTATGGCTACACCTTC.

CDR3 in amino acids: CASSLPGRGEQFF. The DNA for the CDR3 is TGTGCCAGCAGCTTGCCGGGACGGGGGGAGCAGTTCTTC. The chain combines TRBV5-6 with TRBJ2-1, with D perhaps matching TRBD2 (6 bases). Germline values: CDR1 SGHDT, CDR2 YYEEEE. Between the trimmed V and J ends, which lost 1 base and 10 bases, there was a span of 12 bases. CDR3 length: 13 residues.